The sequence of this TCR beta chain was determined in a study of T cell responses to AZD1222 COVID-19 vaccine. The germline V gene has CDR1 SEHNR and CDR2 FQNEAQ (reference sequence). With 5 bases removed from V and 3 bases from J, the gap between germline ends came to 13 bases. The CDR3 consists of 14 residues. Only in-frame clones appear in the TCRdb table, and some are missing; sequencing was by immunoSEQ multiplex PCR. The table lists approximately 150,000 clones, about 86% of them singletons. As for this clone: Antigen unknown.

Findings and caveats of the study: Just a handful of AZD1222 recipients tested seropositive at baseline.

Here the sequenced sample was peripheral blood, taken 28 days after the second AZD1222 dose. The chain employs TRBV7-9 and TRBJ1-1; a weak D match, TRBD1 (5 bases). The TCR originated in an adult who received the AZD1222 COVID-19 vaccine. This CDR3 reads CASSPLGGDTEAFF. The CDR3 DNA reads TGTGCCAGCAGCCCCCTGGGGGGAGACACTGAAGCTTTCTTT.